This TCR beta chain appears in the sequencing data of a study of tumor and adjacent non-tumor tissue in lung cancer. General study points: Compared with tumor, normal lung showed significantly lower TCR diversity.

The library came from three nested PCR rounds adapted from ARM-PCR protocols. TCRdb recomputed calls from the multiplex PCR reads with MiXCR, one row per CDR3 protein. The repertoire holds under 150,000 distinct CDR3 sequences, with about 71% as singletons. Trimming took 7 bases from V and 6 from J; bases not matched to a gene: 5. Germline loops: CDR1 SQVTM, CDR2 ANQGSEA. The CDR3 runs to 12 residues. No cell sorting was done before RNA was extracted from the tissue. As concerns this clonotype: Its specificity is unknown.

This TCR came from a man between 60 and 70 years old with small cell lung cancer. Sequencing used lung tumor tissue. The chain is built from TRBV29-1 and TRBJ2-3; 9 bases map to TRBD2. CDR3: CSGSGSADTQYF. CDR3 bases: TGCAGCGGTAGCGGGAGTGCCGATACGCAGTATTTT.